This T cell receptor (beta chain) comes out of a study of early T cells in non-severe SARS-CoV-2 infection. Study overall: Unpaired chains resulted from sequencing bulk RNA of unsorted whole blood.

The V and J ends lost 5 bases and 4 bases respectively, with 20 bases between them. The CDR3 has 17 residues. Germline CDR1 reads LNHDA; CDR2 reads SQIVND (reference sequence). Individual cDNA molecules were tagged with unique molecular identifiers, the study reported. TCRdb independently ran MiXCR on the 5' RACE reads; one entry per CDR3 protein. The profile shows around 56,000 distinct CDR3 sequences, less than 15% of them singletons. The chain couples TRBV19 to TRBJ1-4, with D unresolved. This TCR came from an adult who was a healthcare worker with PCR-confirmed SARS-CoV-2 infection or an uninfected control (not recorded which). This material consisted of whole blood, taken at baseline. The CDR3: CASSPFAYGGGNEKLFF. The CDR3 nucleotides are TGTGCCAGTAGTCCCTTTGCTTACGGAGGAGGTAATGAAAAACTGTTTTTT.